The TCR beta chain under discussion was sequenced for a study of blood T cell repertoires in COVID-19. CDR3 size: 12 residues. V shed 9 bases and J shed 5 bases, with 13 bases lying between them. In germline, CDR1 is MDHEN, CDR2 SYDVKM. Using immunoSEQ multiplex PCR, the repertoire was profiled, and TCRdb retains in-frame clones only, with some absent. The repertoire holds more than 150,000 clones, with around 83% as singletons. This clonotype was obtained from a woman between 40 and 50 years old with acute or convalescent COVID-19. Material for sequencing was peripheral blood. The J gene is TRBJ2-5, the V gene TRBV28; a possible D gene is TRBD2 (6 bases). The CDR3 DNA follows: TGTGCCAGTGGCGGGGCGTGGGAGACCCAGTACTTC. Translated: CASGGAWETQYF.